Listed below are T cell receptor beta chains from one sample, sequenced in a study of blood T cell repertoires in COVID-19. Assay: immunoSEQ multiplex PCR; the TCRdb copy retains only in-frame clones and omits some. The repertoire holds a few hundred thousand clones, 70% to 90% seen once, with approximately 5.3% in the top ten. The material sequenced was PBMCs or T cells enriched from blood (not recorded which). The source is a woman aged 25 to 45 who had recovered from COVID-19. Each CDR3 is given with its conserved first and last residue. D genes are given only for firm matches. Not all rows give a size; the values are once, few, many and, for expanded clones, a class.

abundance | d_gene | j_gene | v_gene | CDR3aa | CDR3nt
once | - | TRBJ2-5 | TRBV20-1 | CSASGTGEVVQETQYF | TGCAGTGCTAGTGGGACGGGAGAAGTAGTCCAAGAGACCCAGTACTTC
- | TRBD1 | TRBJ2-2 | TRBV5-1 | CASSLVQGVTGELFF | TGCGCCAGCAGCTTGGTCCAGGGGGTCACCGGGGAGCTGTTTTTT
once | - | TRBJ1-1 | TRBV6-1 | CASSEARVRNTEAFF | TGTGCCAGCAGTGAAGCGAGGGTGAGGAACACTGAAGCTTTCTTT
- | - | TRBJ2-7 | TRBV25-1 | CANDHRRGDSYEQYF | TGTGCCAACGACCATAGGCGAGGCGACTCCTACGAGCAGTACTTC
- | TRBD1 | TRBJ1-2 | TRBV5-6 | CASTLGKGAGGYTF | TGTGCCAGCACCCTTGGAAAGGGGGCGGGCGGCTACACCTTC
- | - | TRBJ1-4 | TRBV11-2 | CASSLASATNEKLFF | TGTGCCAGCAGCTTGGCTTCTGCAACTAATGAAAAACTGTTTTTT
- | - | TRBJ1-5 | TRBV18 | CASSTTVSNQPQHF | TGTGCCAGCTCAACGACAGTAAGCAATCAGCCCCAGCATTTT
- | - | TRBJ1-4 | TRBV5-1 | CASSLVGGEKLFF | TGCGCCAGCAGCTTGGTCGGGGGTGAAAAACTGTTTTTT
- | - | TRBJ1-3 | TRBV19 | CASSTQGFSGNTIYF | TGTGCCAGTAGTACGCAGGGCTTCTCTGGAAACACCATATATTTT
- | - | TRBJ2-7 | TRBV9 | CASSVGAGSSHEQYF | TGTGCCAGCAGCGTGGGGGCGGGCAGTTCCCACGAGCAGTACTTC
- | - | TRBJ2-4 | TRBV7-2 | CASGETGSAKNIQYF | TGTGCCAGCGGGGAGACTGGTTCAGCCAAAAACATTCAGTACTTC
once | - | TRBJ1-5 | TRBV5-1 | CASSLAGDSNQPQHF | TGCGCCAGCAGCTTGGCAGGTGACAGCAATCAGCCCCAGCATTTT
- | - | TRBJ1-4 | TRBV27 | CASSLGAGMVEKLFF | TGTGCCAGCAGTTTAGGGGCAGGGATGGTTGAAAAACTGTTTTTT
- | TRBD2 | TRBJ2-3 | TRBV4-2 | CASSPGTTTDTQYF | TGTGCCAGCAGCCCCGGGACTACCACAGATACGCAGTATTTT
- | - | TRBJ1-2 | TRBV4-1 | CASSQAFSGYGYTF | TGCGCCAGCAGCCAAGCGTTTTCAGGCTATGGCTACACCTTC
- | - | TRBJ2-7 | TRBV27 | CASSPPGRAYEQYF | TGTGCCAGCAGTCCGCCGGGCAGGGCGTACGAGCAGTACTTC
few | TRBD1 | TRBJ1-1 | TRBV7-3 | CASSKQGEDTEAFF | TGTGCCAGCAGCAAACAGGGGGAGGACACTGAAGCTTTCTTT